The 20 T cell receptor beta chains below were found in one sample sequenced in a study of CD8 T cells in ankylosing spondylitis. TCRdb reprocessed the 5' RACE reads via MiXCR and lists one record per CDR3 protein. The top ten hold about 0.49% of the sample, which has 750,000 to 850,000 distinct CDR3 sequences, 12% seen once. No antigen is known for these receptors. Broader study findings: For ankylosing spondylitis blood, a TCR beta motif of several highly homologous variants appeared characteristic.

The specimen was blood, either unsorted or a sorted T cell fraction (not recorded which). These receptor sequences come from a male donor with ankylosing spondylitis.

This clonotype was observed a handful of times. The rearrangement joins TRBV20-1 to TRBJ1-2; D may be TRBD1 (5 bases). Germline-derived CDR1 and CDR2 are DFQATT and SNEGSKA (reference sequence). The CDR3 covers 15 residues. Trimming pared 2 bases from V and 2 bases from J, leaving 15 bases between. The DNA for the CDR3 is TGCAGTGCTAGAAGAAGCAGGGTCAGGAACTATGGCTACACCTTC. Amino acids: CSARRSRVRNYGYTF.

This clonotype has more than one count but fewer than ten. The chain has TRBV5-6 and TRBJ2-2; the D is unclear. The CDR3 contains 15 residues. Germline V gene lookup returns CDR1 SGHDT and CDR2 YYEEEE. The germline V and J ends were trimmed by 2 bases and 4 bases, with 12 bases remaining between them. In DNA, the CDR3 is TGTGCCAGCAGCTTAGAACGGTACCTCACCGGGGAGCTGTTTTTT. Translated: CASSLERYLTGELFF.

The V gene is TRBV18, the J gene TRBJ2-5, with 10 bases aligning to TRBD1. Germline CDR1 reads KGHSH; CDR2 reads LQKENI. With 3 bases clipped from V and 9 bases from J, the junction kept 10 bases outside the gene matches. The CDR3 covers 15 residues. Here the CDR3 reads CASSPAGTGVRAQYF. CDR3 nucleotide sequence: TGTGCCAGCTCACCCGCCGGGACAGGGGTTCGGGCCCAGTACTTC.

This clonotype was counted at least ten times. The chain uses TRBV7-3 and TRBJ1-1; D is unresolved. This CDR3 has 14 residues. Germline V gives CDR1 SGHTA, CDR2 FQGTGA. V lost 1 base and J 4 bases, leaving 10 bases between the germline ends. DNA of the CDR3: TGTGCCAGCAGCTTAAGTCATCGGGGCACTGAAGCTTTCTTT. Translated, it gives CASSLSHRGTEAFF. The full variable domain, rest sourced from reference TRBV7-3 and TRBJ1-1, is GAGVSQTPSNKVTEKGKYVELRCDPISGHTALYWYRQSLGQGPEFLIYFQGTGAADDSGLPNDRFFAVRPEGSVSTLKIQRTERGDSAVYLCASSLSHRGTEAFFGQGTRLTVV.

This clonotype was seen at least ten times. V gene TRBV7-2 combines with J gene TRBJ2-7; no definite D call. The CDR3 sequence is 11 residues long. The V gene's germline CDR1 is SGHTA and CDR2 FQGNSA. Between the trimmed V and J ends, which lost 3 bases and 2 bases, there was a span of 2 bases. CDR3 nucleotides: TGTGCCAGCAGCTTCACCTACGAGCAGTACTTC. Translating gives CASSFTYEQYF.

This clonotype was counted only a few times. One junction end does not reproduce the germline sequence, and a read error may be involved. The chain uses TRBV20-1 and TRBJ2-1, with TRBD2 matching over 7 bases. Germline CDR1 and CDR2: DFQATT and SNEGSKA (reference sequence). The length of the CDR3 is 14 residues. Written as DNA, the CDR3 is TGCAGTGCTAGAGATCGGCGGGGGTTTAGGGACTGTGTCTTC. Translating it yields CSARDRRGFRDCVF.

V is TRBV7-2 and J is TRBJ2-1; TRBD2 aligns across 12 bases. The CDR3 covers 17 residues. In germline, CDR1 is SGHTA, CDR2 FQGNSA. V shed 4 bases and J 4 bases; nucleotides not matched to a gene: 8. In DNA, the CDR3 is TGTGCCAGCAGCTGGGGGACTAGCGGGCCTAAATACAATGAGCAGTTCTTC. Its protein product is CASSWGTSGPKYNEQFF.

The table lists this clonotype with a few counts. The V call is TRBV6-1, the J call TRBJ2-7, with a tentative D call TRBD2 (6 bases). The CDR3 has 14 amino acids. V lost 6 bases and J lost 0, with 12 bases in between. The germline CDR1 and CDR2 sequences are MNHNS and SASEGT. The CDR3 loop reads CASSPSGHSYEQYF. DNA for the CDR3: TGTGCCAGCAGCCCGAGCGGGCACTCCTACGAGCAGTACTTC.

The chain joins TRBV7-2 to TRBJ2-5, with D perhaps given as TRBD1 or TRBD2 (5 bases each). CDR1 and CDR2 (germline): SGHTA, FQGNSA. The CDR3 runs to 16 residues. V lost 5 bases, J lost 5 bases, and 21 bases lay in between. CDR3 residues: CASSDPIGVWGETQYF. CDR3 nucleotide sequence: TGTGCCAGCAGCGATCCTATTGGCGTTTGGGGGGAGACCCAGTACTTC.

This clonotype has a handful of counts. V usage is TRBV6-5 and J usage is TRBJ1-3, with D perhaps matching TRBD1 (5 bases). The CDR3 spans 17 residues. Trimming left V 2 bases short and J 0 bases short, with 14 bases between. The germline V gene has CDR1 MNHEY and CDR2 SVGAGI. The CDR3 here is CASSYEAQGPSGNTIYF. The CDR3 DNA sequence: TGTGCCAGCAGTTACGAGGCCCAGGGTCCCTCTGGAAACACCATATATTTT.

J is TRBJ2-3 and V is TRBV2; 8 nucleotides agree with TRBD2. This CDR3 is built from 15 residues. The trim removed 2 bases at V and 3 bases at J, leaving 4 bases unmatched. CDR1 and CDR2 (germline): SNHLY, FYNNEI. CDR3 region: CASSEWREATDTQYF. In DNA form, the CDR3 reads TGTGCCAGCAGTGAATGGCGGGAGGCAACAGATACGCAGTATTTT.

The J gene is TRBJ1-1, the V gene TRBV30; unclear D gene. Per the germline V gene, CDR1 is GTSNPN and CDR2 is SVGIG (reference sequence). The CDR3 contains 12 residues. Trimming pared 3 bases from V and 0 bases from J, leaving 5 bases between. The CDR3 here is CAWRAVNTEAFF. In nucleotides, the CDR3 is TGTGCCTGGAGGGCAGTGAACACTGAAGCTTTCTTT.

This clonotype was picked up a small number of times. The CDR3, as DNA: TGTGCCAGCTCGTGGGGAACGTATGGCTACACCTTC. Its protein is CASSWGTYGYTF. The chain is built from TRBV2 and TRBJ1-2; no reliable D call. The CDR3 loop spans 12 amino acids. Germline V gives CDR1 SNHLY, CDR2 FYNNEI. V was shortened by 8 bases and J by 5 bases, with 12 bases between the two germline ends.

V usage is TRBV12-2 and J usage is TRBJ1-2; the listed D gene, TRBD1, was not tested against the DNA. TRBV12-2 is termed a pseudogene. The CDR3 loop spans 14 amino acids. The CDR3 nucleotides read TGTGCAAGTCGCTTAGGGCCACGGGCGGAGGGCTACACCTTC. Residues: CASRLGPRAEGYTF.

V usage is TRBV20-1 and J usage is TRBJ2-1, with 8 bases identical to TRBD2. Per germline, CDR1 DFQATT and CDR2 SNEGSKA (reference sequence). The CDR3 is 16 amino acids. V lost 1 base and J lost 0; bases outside the gene matches: 5. In DNA, the CDR3 is TGCAGTGCTAGAGTCCGGGAGGGCCGCTCCTACAATGAGCAGTTCTTC. It yields the protein CSARVREGRSYNEQFF.

V usage is TRBV4-2 and J usage is TRBJ2-1; TRBD2 matches at 8 bases. This CDR3 is built from 18 residues. In germline, CDR1 is LGHNA, CDR2 YNFKEQ. Trimming cost V 2 bases and J 8 bases; bases outside gene matches: 17. This CDR3 is CASSQRPRERERKYEQFF. The CDR3 DNA reads TGTGCCAGCAGCCAAAGGCCCCGGGAGCGGGAGAGGAAATATGAGCAGTTCTTC.

This clonotype was seen only a few times. The CDR3 is CASSQDYGDTQYF. CDR3 sequence (DNA): TGCGCCAGCAGCCAAGATTACGGTGATACGCAGTATTTT. V and J are TRBV4-3 and TRBJ2-3, with unresolved D. The germline V and J ends were trimmed by 0 bases and 6 bases, with 7 bases remaining between them. This CDR3 region has 13 residues. The germline CDR1 and CDR2 sequences are LGHNA and YSLEER.

This clonotype showed up many times. The genes are TRBV29-1 and TRBJ2-7; no clear D. The germline V gene has CDR1 SQVTM and CDR2 ANQGSEA. V shed 1 base and J shed 4 bases, with 8 bases lying between them. This CDR3 has 12 amino acids. This CDR3 reads CSVEGPGYEQYF. As DNA, the CDR3 is TGCAGCGTTGAAGGCCCCGGATACGAGCAGTACTTC.

The chain's CDR3 is CASSLGTSGSWEYF. The CDR3 region has the DNA TGTGCCAGCAGCTTAGGGACTAGCGGGAGTTGGGAGTATTTT. The chain links TRBV7-2 to TRBJ2-3, with 13 bases identical to TRBD2. The V segment lost 1 base and the J segment 13 bases; nucleotides outside the gene matches: 5. Germline assignment: CDR1 SGHTA and CDR2 FQGNSA. The CDR3 covers 14 residues.

The gene calls are TRBV20-1 and TRBJ2-1, with 10 bases identical to TRBD2. Per germline, CDR1 DFQATT and CDR2 SNEGSKA (reference sequence). Trimming at V came to 5 bases and at J to 7 bases, leaving 8 bases not matched to a gene. The CDR3 runs to 14 residues. The CDR3 protein is CSAWSGRAGNEQFF. The CDR3 DNA follows: TGCAGTGCTTGGAGCGGGAGGGCCGGGAATGAGCAGTTCTTC.